These T cell receptor beta chains were read from a single sample in a study of shared clonotypes between healthy human individuals. Method: immunoSEQ multiplex PCR; TCRdb's copy keeps in-frame clones and lacks some. The sample holds 2 million to 2.5 million clones, approximately 96% seen once. Source material: naive CD4+ T cells sorted from blood. All receptors come from a man between 18 and 29 years old in good health. The CDR3 runs from the conserved cysteine through the conserved F or W. A D gene is named only where the DNA matches it firmly. Rows give clone size only sometimes, using once, few, many, or a class for an expanded clone.

CDR3nt,CDR3aa,abundance,len,j_gene,d_gene,v_gene
TGTGCCAGCTCACCACAGGGTGGGACAGATACGCAGTATTTT,CASSPQGGTDTQYF,NA,14,TRBJ2-3,NA,TRBV18
TGCGCCAGCAGCGAAGGCTCTAACAGGGGTACGCAGTATTTT,CASSEGSNRGTQYF,once,14,TRBJ2-3,TRBD1,TRBV5-1
TGTGCCTGGAGTGTAGGGGTAGACTCTAGCTCTGGAAACACCATATATTTT,CAWSVGVDSSSGNTIYF,NA,17,TRBJ1-3,NA,TRBV30
TGCGCCAGCAGCTTGACAGTTACCGGGGAGCTGTTTTTT,CASSLTVTGELFF,NA,13,TRBJ2-2,NA,TRBV5-1
TGTGCCAGCAGCTTGGACGCCGCAGAGACCCAGTACTTC,CASSLDAAETQYF,NA,13,TRBJ2-5,NA,TRBV5-6
TGCGCCAGCAGCTTGATCGAGGGGGGCGAGCAGTACTTC,CASSLIEGGEQYF,NA,13,TRBJ2-7,NA,TRBV5-1
TGTGCCAGCAGCGTTGCTGGGGTCACAGGCTACACCTTC,CASSVAGVTGYTF,NA,13,TRBJ1-2,NA,TRBV9
TGTGCCAGCAGTTACGGGACGGGGAAGATCAATCAGCCCCAGCATTTT,CASSYGTGKINQPQHF,NA,16,TRBJ1-5,NA,TRBV6-6
TGCGCCAGCGCGGGGACAGGGGGCACAGATACGCAGTATTTT,CASAGTGGTDTQYF,NA,14,TRBJ2-3,TRBD1,TRBV5-1
TGTGCCAGCAGCTCCCCCCAGCGGGGGTACCAAGAGACCCAGTACTTC,CASSSPQRGYQETQYF,NA,16,TRBJ2-5,TRBD2,TRBV9
TGCGCCAGCAGCTTTTCAGGTTCCGAGACCCAGTACTTC,CASSFSGSETQYF,NA,13,TRBJ2-5,NA,TRBV5-1
TGCGCCAGCAGCCGCCCTGGGGGCAATCAGCCCCAGCATTTT,CASSRPGGNQPQHF,NA,14,TRBJ1-5,NA,TRBV4-1
TGTGCCAGCTCACCAACCTCCTTCTATGGCTACACCTTC,CASSPTSFYGYTF,NA,13,TRBJ1-2,NA,TRBV18
TGCGCCAGCAGCTTCGAGAGCACGAGAGATACGCAGTATTTT,CASSFESTRDTQYF,NA,14,TRBJ2-3,NA,TRBV4-3
TGTGCCAGCAGCTTATTTGAGGGATCGAACGCAAATGAGCAGTTCTTC,CASSLFEGSNANEQFF,NA,16,TRBJ2-1,NA,TRBV7-6
TGTGCCAGCTCCGTACTCCAGTCTCTGAACTATGGCTACACCTTC,CASSVLQSLNYGYTF,NA,15,TRBJ1-2,NA,TRBV18
TGTGCCAGCAGACTCGTTTACGAGCAGTACTTC,CASRLVYEQYF,NA,11,TRBJ2-7,NA,TRBV6-1